In this sample, the clone carrying this T cell receptor (beta chain) turned up once. The record originates from a study of T cell clones after liver transplantation. From germline, CDR1 is LNHDA and CDR2 SQIVND (reference sequence). V lost 1 base, J lost 6 bases, and 13 bases lay in between. The CDR3 consists of 15 residues. Clones were sequenced by immunoSEQ multiplex PCR, and TCRdb holds only the in-frame ones, with some missing. The data show 9,200 or so clones, around four fifths seen once. The clonotype comes from a human patient who received a liver transplant. Some T cells may trace back to the graft donor. The chain joins TRBV19 to TRBJ1-5; no clear D. The sample in question was CD8+ T cells from blood, obtained at the 22-month timepoint. CDR3 coding DNA: TGTGCCAGTAGTATAGTATCGGGTTGGGGTCAGCCCCAGCATTTT. Protein: CASSIVSGWGQPQHF.